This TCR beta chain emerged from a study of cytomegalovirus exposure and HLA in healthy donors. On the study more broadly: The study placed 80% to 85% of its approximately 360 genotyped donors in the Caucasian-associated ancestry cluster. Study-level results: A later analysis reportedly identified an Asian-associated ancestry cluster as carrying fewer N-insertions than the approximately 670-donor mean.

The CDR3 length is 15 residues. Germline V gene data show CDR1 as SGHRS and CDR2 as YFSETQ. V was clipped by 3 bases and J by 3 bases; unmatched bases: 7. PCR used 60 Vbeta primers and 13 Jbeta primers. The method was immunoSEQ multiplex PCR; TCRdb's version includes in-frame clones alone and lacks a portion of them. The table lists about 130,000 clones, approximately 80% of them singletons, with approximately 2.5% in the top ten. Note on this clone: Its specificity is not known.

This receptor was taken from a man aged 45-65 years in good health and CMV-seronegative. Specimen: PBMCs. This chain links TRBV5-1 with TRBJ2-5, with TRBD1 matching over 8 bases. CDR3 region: CASSWIPGQEETQYF. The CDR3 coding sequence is TGCGCCAGCAGCTGGATCCCGGGACAGGAAGAGACCCAGTACTTC.